Shown below are 20 T cell receptor beta chains from a single sample sequenced in a study of T cell responses to AZD1222 COVID-19 vaccine. Libraries were prepared by immunoSEQ multiplex PCR; TCRdb keeps only in-frame clonotypes and omits some of them. The sample carries around 58,000 clones, about 79% recorded once. Material: peripheral blood, obtained on day 0 of AZD1222 vaccination. Receptors originate from an adult in good health.

The V and J genes are TRBV19 and TRBJ1-2; D call uncertain. The germline V gene encodes CDR1 LNHDA and CDR2 SQIVND (reference sequence). With 5 bases removed from V and 5 bases from J, the gap between germline ends came to 9 bases. The CDR3 loop spans 12 amino acids. The CDR3 nucleotides read TGTGCCAGTAGTTCGGACGGATATGGCTACACCTTC. Its protein is CASSSDGYGYTF.

The genes are TRBV28 and TRBJ2-1; TRBD2 aligns across 13 bases. The CDR3 is 13 residues long. V shed 5 bases and J 8 bases; nucleotides not matched to a gene: 0. CDR1 is MDHEN and CDR2 is SYDVKM in the germline V gene. In DNA form, the CDR3 reads TGTGCCAGCAGTACTAGCGGGAGGGATGAGCAGTTCTTC. As protein: CASSTSGRDEQFF.

V gene TRBV5-1 combines with J gene TRBJ1-2, with D unresolved. V shed 0 bases and J shed 4 bases, with 7 bases lying between them. The CDR3 spans 13 residues. CDR1 is SGHRS, CDR2 YFSETQ, per germline. The CDR3: CASSLDTSYGYTF. CDR3 sequence (DNA): TGCGCCAGCAGCTTGGACACCTCCTATGGCTACACCTTC.

V and J are TRBV6-5 and TRBJ1-2; D is unresolved. The length of the CDR3 is 13 residues. V was shortened by 5 bases and J by 4 bases, with 11 bases between the two germline ends. Germline lookup yields CDR1 MNHEY and CDR2 SVGAGI. The CDR3 reads CASSPPGFYGYTF. The CDR3 bases are TGTGCCAGCAGTCCTCCGGGATTCTATGGCTACACCTTC.

V and J are TRBV9 and TRBJ1-2, with D possibly being TRBD1 (5 bases). Between the trimmed V and J ends, which lost 3 bases and 7 bases, there was a span of 7 bases. The germline CDR1 and CDR2 sequences are SGDLS and YYNGEE. CDR3 length: 11 amino acids. CDR3 DNA sequence: TGTGCCAGCAGCGGCACAGGTGGCTACACCTTC. This sequence encodes CASSGTGGYTF.

This chain connects TRBV7-2 to TRBJ2-7; D possibly corresponds to TRBD1 (5 bases). Per germline, CDR1 SGHTA and CDR2 FQGNSA. The CDR3 is 13 residues long. V shed 1 base and J shed 7 bases, with 11 bases lying between them. DNA for the CDR3: TGTGCCAGCAGCTTAGAGGGGTGGGGAGAGCAGTACTTC. Translated: CASSLEGWGEQYF.

The V gene is TRBV3-1 (or the pseudogene TRBV3-2), the J gene TRBJ2-5; D not certain. V lost 4 bases and J lost 0, with 3 bases in between. CDR3 length: 12 residues. Per the germline V gene, CDR1 is LGHDT and CDR2 is YNNKEL (reference sequence). CDR3: CASSPDQETQYF. CDR3 in DNA: TGTGCCAGCAGCCCCGACCAAGAGACCCAGTACTTC.

The chain employs TRBV28 and TRBJ2-1; TRBD1 matches at 8 bases. With V trimmed by 7 bases and J by 0 bases, 17 bases remained unmatched. This CDR3 is built from 19 residues. CDR1 MDHEN and CDR2 SYDVKM come from the germline V gene. This CDR3 reads CASTTGWAGGKSSYNEQFF. The CDR3, as DNA: TGTGCCAGCACCACCGGCTGGGCAGGGGGCAAAAGCTCCTACAATGAGCAGTTCTTC.

CDR3 loop: CASSRDYSNTEAFF. CDR3 nucleotide sequence: TGCGCCAGCAGCCGGGACTATAGTAACACTGAAGCTTTCTTT. This rearrangement joins TRBV5-1 to TRBJ1-1; D is possibly TRBD1 (5 bases). This CDR3 contains 14 residues. The V gene's germline CDR1 is SGHRS and CDR2 YFSETQ. V was clipped by 4 bases and J by 2 bases, with 12 bases between them.

This chain uses TRBV27 with TRBJ1-2; D possibly corresponds to TRBD1 (5 bases). The CDR3 spans 16 residues. The germline V gene has CDR1 MNHEY and CDR2 SMNVEV (reference sequence). The V and J ends lost 5 bases and 4 bases respectively, with 20 bases between them. CDR3 amino acids: CASSASRGGAGYGYTF. The CDR3 DNA is TGTGCCAGCAGTGCCAGCAGAGGTGGGGCCGGCTATGGCTACACCTTC.

This clone was recorded once. The genes are TRBV28 and TRBJ1-2; possibly TRBD1 for D (6 bases). Germline V gene sequence: CDR1 MDHEN, CDR2 SYDVKM. CDR3 length equals 14 residues. Trimming removed 2 bases at V and 4 bases at J, with 11 bases between. The DNA of the CDR3 is TGTGCCAGCAGTTTACAGGGGCGAGGCTATGGCTACACCTTC. This translates into CASSLQGRGYGYTF.

The chain has TRBV5-1 and TRBJ2-4; 7 positions agree with TRBD1. Trimming took 4 bases from V and 5 from J; bases not matched to a gene: 3. Looked up from germline, CDR1 is SGHRS and CDR2 is YFSETQ. There are 13 residues in the CDR3. This chain's CDR3 is CASSPGQENIQYF. CDR3 nucleotides: TGCGCCAGCAGCCCCGGACAGGAAAACATTCAGTACTTC.

This chain links TRBV4-1 with TRBJ1-3, with a possible D match to TRBD1 (5 bases). The ends were cut back, 0 bases at V and 6 bases at J, with 18 bases in the middle. Germline lookup yields CDR1 MGHRA and CDR2 YSYEKL. The CDR3 is 17 amino acids. CDR3 DNA: TGCGCCAGCAGCCAAGAAGGGGTAACCGACTGCTTAAACACCATATATTTT. It encodes CASSQEGVTDCLNTIYF.

The chain couples TRBV7-9 to TRBJ1-5, with no clear D. The germline CDR1 and CDR2 sequences are SEHNR and FQNEAQ (reference sequence). The germline V and J ends were trimmed by 0 bases and 0 bases, with 3 bases remaining between them. The CDR3 consists of 14 residues. The CDR3 DNA reads TGTGCCAGCAGCTTAGCGGGTAGCAATCAGCCCCAGCATTTT. This encodes CASSLAGSNQPQHF. Combining the CDR3 with reference TRBV7-9 and TRBJ1-5 gives the whole variable domain DTGVSQNPRHKITKRGQNVTFRCDPISEHNRLYWYRQTLGQGPEFLTYFQNEAQLEKSRLLSDRFSAERPKGSFSTLEIQRTEQGDSAMYLCASSLAGSNQPQHFGDGTRLSIL.

The chain's CDR3 is CASSYVGTGYTGELFF. CDR3 DNA sequence: TGTGCCAGCAGTTACGTCGGGACAGGGTACACCGGGGAGCTGTTTTTT. The chain has TRBV6-2 or TRBV6-3 and TRBJ2-2; 9 bases line up with TRBD1. V trimming: 2 bases; J trimming: 3 bases; junction bases outside the gene matches: 4. Per germline, CDR1 MNHEY and CDR2 SVGEGT. The CDR3 runs to 16 residues.

This clone has just one count. The chain links TRBV19 to TRBJ2-1; D may be TRBD1 or TRBD2 (5 bases each). The germline V gene encodes CDR1 LNHDA and CDR2 SQIVND (reference sequence). The CDR3 has 15 residues. Trimming removed 2 bases at V and 6 bases at J, with 14 bases between. The CDR3 coding sequence is TGTGCCAGTAGTATAATGCCTGGGGGATTCAATGAGCAGTTCTTC. It encodes CASSIMPGGFNEQFF.

Only a few counts were recorded for this clone. The V gene is TRBV27, the J gene TRBJ2-7; D might be TRBD1 or TRBD2, each matching 5 bases. Trimming pared 1 base from V and 6 bases from J, leaving 13 bases between. This CDR3 region has 14 residues. CDR1 MNHEY and CDR2 SMNVEV come from the germline V gene (reference sequence). CDR3 amino acids: CASSLLGPGTEQYF. The CDR3 DNA is TGTGCCAGCAGTTTATTGGGGCCAGGGACCGAGCAGTACTTC.

This sequence joins TRBV5-6 and TRBJ1-5; possibly TRBD1 for D (6 bases). Trimming took off 3 bases at V and 2 bases at J, with 18 bases between the two ends. Per the germline V gene, CDR1 is SGHDT and CDR2 is YYEEEE. The CDR3 length is 17 residues. CDR3: CASSYRRGQWGNQPQHF. The CDR3 DNA reads as TGTGCCAGCAGCTACCGGCGGGGGCAATGGGGCAATCAGCCCCAGCATTTT.

In this sample, this clone turned up once. The genes are TRBV7-8 and TRBJ1-1, with unresolved D. Trimming removed 4 bases at V and 8 bases at J, with 17 bases between. The CDR3 runs to 14 residues. Germline-derived CDR1 and CDR2 are SGHVS and FQNEAQ. The CDR3 loop reads CASSSVSSVAEAFF. As DNA, the CDR3 is TGTGCCAGCAGCTCTGTATCATCCGTGGCCGAAGCTTTCTTT. Complete variable domain (other parts from reference TRBV7-8 and TRBJ1-1): GAGVSQSPRYKVAKRGQDVALRCDPISGHVSLFWYQQALGQGPEFLTYFQNEAQLDKSGLPSDRFFAERPEGSVSTLKIQRTQQEDSAVYLCASSSVSSVAEAFFGQGTRLTVV.

The chain joins TRBV24-1 to TRBJ2-3, with D possibly matching TRBD1 (5 bases). Germline CDR1 and CDR2: KGHDR and SFDVKD. This CDR3 has 18 residues. Trimming left V 4 bases short and J 2 bases short, with 21 bases between. The CDR3 protein is CATSESSLGVDSTDTQYF. DNA for the CDR3: TGTGCCACCAGTGAATCTTCTTTAGGGGTCGATTCCACAGATACGCAGTATTTT.